A single T cell receptor beta chain is shown here with its context. TCRdb fed the 5' RACE reads into MiXCR, producing one record per CDR3 protein. The sample records a few hundred thousand distinct CDR3 sequences, 20% being singletons. The data were obtained in a study of CD8 T cells in ankylosing spondylitis. V lost 5 bases and J 10 bases, leaving 17 bases between the germline ends. Per the germline V gene, CDR1 is SEHNR and CDR2 is FQNEAQ (reference sequence). The CDR3 contains 14 residues. V is TRBV7-9 and J is TRBJ1-4, with TRBD1 as a possible D gene (6 bases). Input material: blood, either unsorted or a sorted T cell fraction (not recorded which). The source is a male donor with ankylosing spondylitis or in good health (not recorded which). The CDR3 DNA sequence: TGTGCCAGCAGCCAGGGGCAGGGAGGGGGAAAACTGTTTTTT. Its translation: CASSQGQGGGKLFF. Together with reference TRBV7-9 and TRBJ1-4, the CDR3 gives the full variable domain: DTGVSQNPRHKITKRGQNVTFRCDPISEHNRLYWYRQTLGQGPEFLTYFQNEAQLEKSRLLSDRFSAERPKGSFSTLEIQRTEQGDSAMYLCASSQGQGGGKLFFGSGTQLSVL.